These 29 T cell receptor beta chains were sequenced from one sample in a study of vaccination effects on CD4 cells after COVID-19. Sequencing was preceded by expansion of antigen-specific CD4+ T cells with viral peptide pools in the ViraFEST assay. Culture proceeded for more than 8 days, and CD4+ T cells were then isolated. Infection with SARS-CoV-2 occurred in the person between March and December 2020, and PCR confirmed it. Vaccination of participants consisted of two doses of either the BNT162b2 or mRNA-1273 vaccine. These receptors' antigens are unknown. Sequenced by immunoSEQ multiplex PCR; TCRdb stores in-frame clones only, minus some. The sample consists of about 14,000 clones, roughly 78% of them appearing once. This sample comprised CD4+ T cells from PBMCs cultured with HCoV-NL63 spike peptides, obtained after COVID-19 vaccination. These receptors came from a human donor who had a prior SARS-CoV-2 infection.

V gene TRBV6-5 combines with J gene TRBJ1-2; possible D gene TRBD1, 5 bases. Germline assignment: CDR1 MNHEY and CDR2 SVGAGI. The CDR3 has 15 amino acids. With 6 bases removed from V and 5 bases from J, the gap between germline ends came to 19 bases. The CDR3 loop is CASSRPHIGGYGYTF. DNA for the CDR3: TGTGCCAGCAGCCGACCCCATATCGGGGGGTATGGCTACACCTTC.

The chain joins TRBV5-4 to TRBJ2-3; 7 positions match TRBD2. Germline values: CDR1 SGHNT, CDR2 YYREEE (reference sequence). The CDR3 totals 15 residues. Germline trimming cut 5 bases from V and 4 bases from J; bases unmatched to any gene: 10. The CDR3 reads CASRAGLGEADTQYF. The CDR3 coding sequence is TGTGCCAGCAGGGCAGGACTAGGGGAAGCAGATACGCAGTATTTT. Full variable domain (missing parts from reference TRBV5-4 and TRBJ2-3): ETGVTQSPTHLIKTRGQQVTLRCSSQSGHNTVSWYQQALGQGPQFIFQYYREEENGRGNFPPRFSGLQFPNYSSELNVNALELDDSALYLCASRAGLGEADTQYFGPGTRLTVL.

This sequence joins TRBV5-1 and TRBJ2-3; D is perhaps TRBD2 (6 bases). The CDR3 contains 15 residues. V was shortened by 4 bases and J by 2 bases, with 14 bases between the two germline ends. Germline-derived CDR1 and CDR2 are SGHRS and YFSETQ. CDR3 in amino acids: CASSGGDRYTDTQYF. CDR3 sequence (DNA): TGCGCCAGCAGCGGAGGGGACCGGTACACAGATACGCAGTATTTT.

By sample share, this clone is medium-sized. V is TRBV18 and J is TRBJ2-7; D possibly matches TRBD1 or TRBD2 (6 bases each). The CDR3 runs 11 residues. V was clipped by 6 bases and J by 6 bases, with 9 bases between them. Germline loops: CDR1 KGHSH, CDR2 LQKENI. In DNA, the CDR3 is TGTGCCAGCTCGGAGGGGGGCGAGCAGTACTTC. Translated, it gives CASSEGGEQYF.

CDR3 coding DNA: TGTGCCACCAGCAGAGATCGAACTCGGACAGGGTTAGGCTACACCTTC. Translation: CATSRDRTRTGLGYTF. The chain uses TRBV15 and TRBJ1-2; 8 bases fit TRBD1. The CDR3 totals 16 residues. J lost 8 bases, V lost 0 bases, and 11 bases had no gene match. CDR1 LNHNV and CDR2 YYDKDF come from the germline V gene (reference sequence). Full variable domain (outside the CDR3, taken from reference TRBV15 and TRBJ1-2): DAMVIQNPRYQVTQFGKPVTLSCSQTLNHNVMYWYQQKSSQAPKLLFHYYDKDFNNEADTPDNFQSRRPNTSFCFLDIRSPGLGDTAMYLCATSRDRTRTGLGYTFGSGTRLTVV.

The V gene is TRBV6-6, the J gene TRBJ2-7; D could derive from TRBD1 or TRBD2 (5 bases each). Germline V lookup: CDR1 MNHNY, CDR2 SVGAGI (reference sequence). The CDR3 consists of 16 residues. Trimming pared 2 bases from V and 3 bases from J, leaving 17 bases between. The CDR3: CASSYPRGGYFYEQYF. In DNA form, the CDR3 reads TGTGCCAGCAGTTACCCCCGGGGCGGGTATTTCTACGAGCAGTACTTC.

This sequence joins TRBV5-1 and TRBJ1-4; D is undetermined. Trimming removed 4 bases from V and 8 bases from J, with 18 bases in between. The CDR3 extends over 15 amino acids. Germline V gives CDR1 SGHRS, CDR2 YFSETQ. CDR3 sequence (DNA): TGCGCCAGCAGCCCCGCGGTAACACTAGGGGAAAAACTGTTTTTT. Its translation is CASSPAVTLGEKLFF. Complete variable domain (other parts from reference TRBV5-1 and TRBJ1-4): KAGVTQTPRYLIKTRGQQVTLSCSPISGHRSVSWYQQTPGQGLQFLFEYFSETQRNKGNFPGRFSGRQFSNSRSEMNVSTLELGDSALYLCASSPAVTLGEKLFFGSGTQLSVL.

The chain has TRBV5-1 and TRBJ2-3; D remains unclear. The V end was cut by 0 bases, the J end by 1 base, with 6 bases between. This CDR3 region has 14 residues. Per germline, CDR1 SGHRS and CDR2 YFSETQ. CDR3 in DNA: TGCGCCAGCAGCTTGGAACGGGGCACAGATACGCAGTATTTT. Its protein is CASSLERGTDTQYF.

The chain combines TRBV6-1 with TRBJ2-1; 8 bases agree with TRBD2. Trimming removed 3 bases from V and 1 base from J; junction bases left unmatched: 8. CDR3 length: 17 amino acids. Germline V gives CDR1 MNHNS, CDR2 SASEGT. The CDR3 sequence: CASSERSGGSSYNEQFF. For the CDR3, the DNA is TGTGCCAGCAGTGAGAGGAGCGGGGGTTCATCCTACAATGAGCAGTTCTTC.

The chain is built from TRBV3-1 (or the pseudogene TRBV3-2) and TRBJ1-4, with D uncertain. V shed 0 bases and J shed 7 bases, with 9 bases lying between them. The CDR3 is 14 residues long. The germline V gene encodes CDR1 LGHDT and CDR2 YNNKEL (reference sequence). DNA of the CDR3: TGTGCCAGCAGCCAAGATCGGGGAAGTGAAAAACTGTTTTTT. Translated: CASSQDRGSEKLFF.

V gene TRBV6-1 combines with J gene TRBJ2-3, with TRBD2 as a possible D gene (6 bases). The length of the CDR3 is 16 residues. The V end lost 2 bases, the J end lost 2 bases, and 14 bases lay between the germline ends. The germline V gene has CDR1 MNHNS and CDR2 SASEGT. In DNA form, the CDR3 reads TGTGCCAGCAGTGAATCGATGGCGGGACTCACAGATACGCAGTATTTT. Protein: CASSESMAGLTDTQYF.

This sequence joins TRBV5-1 and TRBJ2-7; no clear D. This CDR3 comprises 15 residues. From germline, CDR1 is SGHRS and CDR2 YFSETQ. The ends were cut back, 4 bases at V and 4 bases at J, with 18 bases in the middle. The CDR3 nucleotides are TGCGCCAGCAGCCCTAAGGGCAGTACTTCTTACGAGCAGTACTTC. This encodes CASSPKGSTSYEQYF.

The chain recombines TRBV13 with TRBJ2-5; TRBD2 aligns across 10 bases. The CDR3 loop spans 15 amino acids. With V trimmed by 5 bases and J by 5 bases, 8 bases remained unmatched. CDR1 and CDR2 (germline): PRHDT, FYEKMQ (reference sequence). The CDR3 DNA reads TGTGCCAGCAGCCATAGCGGGAGGATGCGGGAGACCCAGTACTTC. Encoded protein: CASSHSGRMRETQYF.

The J gene is TRBJ2-7, the V gene TRBV9; 10 bases are a match to TRBD2. The V gene end was trimmed by 4 bases and the J gene end by 5 bases; junction bases not matched to a gene: 12. Germline V CDR1 and CDR2: SGDLS, YYNGEE. There are 16 residues in the CDR3. The CDR3 sequence: CASSLLAGSLRDEQYF. The CDR3 nucleotides read TGTGCCAGCAGCCTACTAGCGGGAAGTTTGAGGGACGAGCAGTACTTC. Using reference TRBV9 and TRBJ2-7 for the parts outside the CDR3, the full variable domain is DSGVTQTPKHLITATGQRVTLRCSPRSGDLSVYWYQQSLDQGLQFLIQYYNGEERAKGNILERFSAQQFPDLHSELNLSSLELGDSALYFCASSLLAGSLRDEQYFGPGTRLTVT.

The chain joins TRBV6-6 to TRBJ2-7; possible D gene TRBD2, 6 bases. CDR1 and CDR2 from the germline V gene are MNHNY and SVGAGI (reference sequence). The CDR3 consists of 14 residues. The V end lost 4 bases, the J end lost 5 bases, and 15 bases lay between the germline ends. The CDR3 region has the DNA TGTGCCAGCAGTTCGGGCCCGGGAGTAAACGAGCAGTACTTC. Its translation: CASSSGPGVNEQYF.

V is TRBV11-3 and J is TRBJ2-3; D is uncertain. The CDR3 consists of 11 residues. Germline-derived CDR1 and CDR2 are SGHNT and YENEEA. V gave up 3 bases and J gave up 3 bases, with 1 base separating them. The CDR3 region is CASSFTDTQYF. The CDR3 nucleotides read TGTGCCAGCAGCTTTACAGATACGCAGTATTTT. Full variable domain (remainder filled in from reference TRBV11-3 and TRBJ2-3): EAGVVQSPRYKIIEKKQPVAFWCNPISGHNTLYWYLQNLGQGPELLIRYENEEAVDDSQLPKDRFSAERLKGVDSTLKIQPAELGDSAVYLCASSFTDTQYFGPGTRLTVL.

V gene TRBV2 combines with J gene TRBJ2-1; D call uncertain. Trimming shortened V by 5 bases and J by 7 bases, and 15 bases separated the two germline ends. Germline CDR1 reads SNHLY; CDR2 reads FYNNEI. The CDR3 runs to 14 residues. DNA of the CDR3: TGTGCCAGCAGTCCTGAAAGTGGGGATAATGAGCAGTTCTTC. Translating it yields CASSPESGDNEQFF.

The chain uses TRBV19 and TRBJ2-1; the match to TRBD1 covers 7 bases. The CDR3 covers 16 residues. CDR1 and CDR2 from the germline V gene are LNHDA and SQIVND (reference sequence). J lost 1 base, V lost 5 bases, and 8 bases had no gene match. The DNA for the CDR3 is TGTGCCAGTAGTCTCCCACCGGGACAGTCCTACAATGAGCAGTTCTTC. Translating gives CASSLPPGQSYNEQFF.

The chain uses TRBV5-1 and TRBJ2-2; 9 bases are a match to TRBD2. The V and J ends lost 2 bases and 5 bases, in that order; junction bases with no gene match: 4. The CDR3 loop spans 15 amino acids. Germline CDR1 SGHRS, CDR2 YFSETQ. DNA of the CDR3: TGCGCCAGCAGCTTCTTAGCGGGAGAAACCGGGGAGCTGTTTTTT. It is translated as CASSFLAGETGELFF.

This clone appeared a single time. The chain recombines TRBV4-2 with TRBJ2-5; D is perhaps TRBD1 or TRBD2 (5 bases each). CDR1 and CDR2 from the germline V gene are LGHNA and YNFKEQ. This CDR3 has 14 amino acids. The V and J ends lost 0 bases and 7 bases respectively, with 12 bases between them. The CDR3 DNA reads as TGTGCCAGCAGCCAAGAGCAGGGCGCGGGGACCCAGTACTTC. This codes for CASSQEQGAGTQYF.

This clone was picked up one time. J is TRBJ1-1 and V is TRBV19; possibly TRBD1 for D (5 bases). Germline CDR1 LNHDA, CDR2 SQIVND (reference sequence). CDR3 length: 13 residues. Trimming left V 5 bases short and J 3 bases short, with 10 bases between. The DNA of the CDR3 is TGTGCCAGTAGTCAAAGACAGCACACTGAAGCTTTCTTT. The encoded protein is CASSQRQHTEAFF. Full variable domain (remainder filled in from reference TRBV19 and TRBJ1-1): DGGITQSPKYLFRKEGQNVTLSCEQNLNHDAMYWYRQDPGQGLRLIYYSQIVNDFQKGDIAEGYSVSREKKESFPLTVTSAQKNPTAFYLCASSQRQHTEAFFGQGTRLTVV.

The rearrangement uses TRBV4-3 and TRBJ2-7; possibly TRBD1 for D (7 bases). CDR3 length equals 18 residues. Germline V gene lookup returns CDR1 LGHNA and CDR2 YSLEER. Trimming left V 0 bases short and J 1 base short, with 19 bases between. CDR3 amino acids: CASSQDPGGTEGSYEQYF. In nucleotides, the CDR3 is TGCGCCAGCAGCCAAGATCCCGGAGGGACAGAGGGATCCTACGAGCAGTACTTC.

The chain employs TRBV6-5 and TRBJ1-4, with 9 bases fitting TRBD1. The CDR3 sequence is 14 residues long. Per the germline V gene, CDR1 is MNHEY and CDR2 is SVGAGI. V lost 5 bases and J lost 8; bases outside the gene matches: 6. CDR3 DNA: TGTGCCAGCAGTCAACAGGGGGCTGAAGAAAAACTGTTTTTT. Translated, it gives CASSQQGAEEKLFF.

The chain links TRBV20-1 to TRBJ2-1; D not resolved. CDR3 length: 8 amino acids. The germline gives CDR1 DFQATT, CDR2 SNEGSKA (reference sequence). V lost 1 base and J lost 15, with 4 bases in between. This chain's CDR3 is CSARVLFF. CDR3 nucleotide sequence: TGCAGTGCTAGAGTTCTGTTCTTC.

This clone is a singleton in its sample. The genes are TRBV19 and TRBJ1-5; D is unclear. The V and J ends lost 7 bases and 2 bases respectively, with 15 bases between them. The CDR3 sequence is 15 residues long. Germline-derived CDR1 and CDR2 are LNHDA and SQIVND (reference sequence). The CDR3 region is CASKDRGGGNQPQHF. CDR3 nucleotide sequence: TGTGCCAGTAAGGACCGGGGAGGAGGCAATCAGCCCCAGCATTTT.

V usage is TRBV14 and J usage is TRBJ2-1, with D perhaps matching TRBD1 (5 bases). The V end lost 1 base, the J end lost 2 bases, and 9 bases lay between the germline ends. Germline V gene data show CDR1 as SGHDN and CDR2 as FVKESK. This CDR3 spans 15 amino acids. This chain's CDR3 is CASSQGQGTYNEQFF. The CDR3, as DNA: TGTGCCAGCAGCCAAGGCCAGGGCACCTACAATGAGCAGTTCTTC.

The chain links TRBV28 to TRBJ2-3; TRBD2 matches 8 bases. The germline V gene has CDR1 MDHEN and CDR2 SYDVKM. The J segment lost 0 bases and the V segment lost 6 bases, leaving 2 bases of the junction unmatched. The CDR3 sequence is 14 residues long. The CDR3 sequence is CASSVAGSTDTQYF. CDR3 in DNA: TGTGCCAGCAGCGTAGCGGGAAGCACAGATACGCAGTATTTT.

A few counts support this clone. Here the CDR3 reads CASSLERTGGAYEQYF. In DNA form, the CDR3 reads TGTGCCAGCAGCTTAGAGCGGACAGGGGGGGCCTACGAGCAGTACTTC. This chain links TRBV11-3 with TRBJ2-7, with 10 bases lining up with TRBD1. There are 16 residues in the CDR3. Germline assignment: CDR1 SGHNT and CDR2 YENEEA. The trim removed 0 bases at V and 2 bases at J, leaving 4 bases unmatched.

This chain connects TRBV11-2 to TRBJ2-3; D is unresolved. The germline CDR1 and CDR2 sequences are SGHAT and FQNNGV. The CDR3 consists of 16 residues. V lost 1 base, J lost 2 bases, and 13 bases lay in between. The CDR3 reads CASSLASLPLTDTQYF. CDR3 bases: TGTGCCAGCAGCTTAGCGTCCCTACCCCTCACAGATACGCAGTATTTT.